The rows below give T cell receptor beta chains drawn from one sample of a study of blood T cell repertoires in COVID-19. Generated by immunoSEQ multiplex PCR, the TCRdb table keeps only in-frame clones and is missing some. The sample records about 130,000 clones, 65% to 90% being singletons. The sequencing sample was made of PBMCs or T cells enriched from blood (not recorded which). These receptors originate from a woman in her fifties or sixties who had recovered from COVID-19. Each CDR3 is given with its conserved first and last residue. Each record gives: CDR3 length, J gene, D gene, V gene, clone size, CDR3 DNA, CDR3 protein. D genes are given only for firm matches. Size values are once, few and many counts, or a class for expanded clones, and some rows have none.

>18|TRBJ2-1|TRBD1|TRBV18|-
TGTGCCAGCTCACATCCGACGACAGGGGGGATCTCCTACAATGAGCAGTTCTTC
CASSHPTTGGISYNEQFF
>16|TRBJ2-7|TRBD2|TRBV4-1|-
TGCGCCAGCAGCCAGTCACTAGCGGGGAACTTCTACGAGCAGTACTTC
CASSQSLAGNFYEQYF
>13|TRBJ2-5|-|TRBV4-3|-
TGCGCCAGCAGCCAAGACAACTTGGAGACCCAGTACTTC
CASSQDNLETQYF
>13|TRBJ1-2|TRBD1|TRBV5-6|-
TGTGCCAGCAGCTCGGACAGGGGGCATGGCTACACCTTC
CASSSDRGHGYTF
>13|TRBJ1-4|-|TRBV11-1|-
TGTGCCAGCAGCTTAGGTCCGGATGAAAAACTGTTTTTT
CASSLGPDEKLFF
>15|TRBJ2-3|TRBD2|TRBV9|-
TGTGCCAGCACCCGGGTCGGGGGGGGCACAGATACGCAGTATTTT
CASTRVGGGTDTQYF
>15|TRBJ1-1|-|TRBV2|once
TGTGCCAGCAGTGAATGGAGAAGGAAGGACTCTGAAGCTTTCTTT
CASSEWRRKDSEAFF
>14|TRBJ1-1|-|TRBV11-2|few
TGTGCCAGCAGACAGGCCCTCAGGGACACTGAAGCTTTCTTT
CASRQALRDTEAFF
>16|TRBJ2-2|TRBD1|TRBV7-6|-
TGTGCCAGCAGTTCCACAGGGGGCTTGAACACCGGGGAGCTGTTTTTT
CASSSTGGLNTGELFF
>14|TRBJ2-7|TRBD2|TRBV13|-
TGTGCCAGCAGCTTAACTAGCGGGGGTGGGGAGCAGTACTTC
CASSLTSGGGEQYF
>17|TRBJ2-3|-|TRBV21-1|once
TGTGCCAGCAGCAAACGACTGACAGGGGCTAGCACAGATACGCAGTATTTT
CASSKRLTGASTDTQYF
>15|TRBJ2-5|TRBD1|TRBV20-1|-
TGCAGTGCTAGTCGTCCGGGACAGCTAAAAGAGACCCAGTACTTC
CSASRPGQLKETQYF
>15|TRBJ1-2|-|TRBV2|-
TGTGCCAGCAGTGAGGGGGGGGGCCGCCGTTCTGTCCACACCTTC
CASSEGGGRRSVHTF
>14|TRBJ1-3|TRBD1|TRBV7-6|-
TGTGCCAGCAGCCGGGACAGGGTTGGAAACACCATATATTTT
CASSRDRVGNTIYF
>15|TRBJ2-7|-|TRBV4-2|-
TGTGCCAGCAGCCAAGATCGGTCGGGAGACTACGAGCAGTACTTC
CASSQDRSGDYEQYF
>17|TRBJ1-4|-|TRBV9|-
TGTGCCAGCAGCGTAGGGGCCCAGCAAGCAACTAATGAAAAACTGTTTTTT
CASSVGAQQATNEKLFF
>16|TRBJ2-3|TRBD1|TRBV27|-
TGTGCCAGCAGAAAAGGGGACAGGGGGTTTACTGATACGCAGTATTTT
CASRKGDRGFTDTQYF
>14|TRBJ2-1|TRBD2|TRBV19|once
TGTGCCAGTAAGCGGGGGAGCTCCTACAATGAGCAGTTCTTC
CASKRGSSYNEQFF
>14|TRBJ2-7|-|TRBV10-3|-
TGTGCCATCAGTCGTACGGAGGAACCTTACGAGCAGTACTTC
CAISRTEEPYEQYF
>12|TRBJ2-3|-|TRBV7-8|once
TGTGCCAGCAGCCCAAGCACAGATACGCAGTATTTT
CASSPSTDTQYF
>15|TRBJ2-5|TRBD1|TRBV2|-
TGTGCCAGCAGTCGGACAGGGGGCTTAGGGGAGACCCAGTACTTC
CASSRTGGLGETQYF
>15|TRBJ1-3|-|TRBV5-4|once
TGTGCCAGCAGTCTCGAAGGGGCCTCTGGAAACACCATATATTTT
CASSLEGASGNTIYF
>14|TRBJ2-5|-|TRBV28|-
TGTGCCAGCACGTCAGTGGAGAGACGGGAGACCCAGTACTTC
CASTSVERRETQYF
>14|TRBJ1-4|TRBD1|TRBV7-2|-
TGTGCCAGCAGCGACCGACAGGGCAATGAAAAACTGTTTTTT
CASSDRQGNEKLFF
>13|TRBJ2-1|-|TRBV12-3/TRBV12-4|-
TGTGCCAGCAGCACACAGATGATGAATGAGCAGTTCTTC
CASSTQMMNEQFF
>15|TRBJ2-7|TRBD2|TRBV7-9|-
TGTGCCAGCAGCTTAGCTAGCGGGGGCCTCTACGAGCAGTACTTC
CASSLASGGLYEQYF
>14|TRBJ2-7|-|TRBV6-5|once
TGTGCCAGCAAGGGCCCGGGATCAACCTACGAGCAGTACTTC
CASKGPGSTYEQYF
>14|TRBJ2-3|-|TRBV5-1|-
TGCGCCAGCAGCTTGGATGGCGGGGCAGATACGCAGTATTTT
CASSLDGGADTQYF
>17|TRBJ2-3|TRBD1|TRBV13|-
TGTGCCAGCAGCCCGCAGGGGGACCTCGTGGGGGCAGATACGCAGTATTTT
CASSPQGDLVGADTQYF
>14|TRBJ1-5|-|TRBV6-5|-
TGTGCCAGCAGTTACCGGCAGGGCGGTCAGCCCCAGCATTTT
CASSYRQGGQPQHF
>15|TRBJ2-1|-|TRBV4-1|-
TGCGCCAGCAGCCAAGATGGCAGGGTGTACAATGAGCAGTTCTTC
CASSQDGRVYNEQFF
>14|TRBJ1-4|-|TRBV4-1|-
TGCGCCAGCAGTCAGCAGAGGTTTAATGAAAAACTGTTTTTT
CASSQQRFNEKLFF
>15|TRBJ1-1|-|TRBV6-5|-
TGTGCCAGCAGTTACGATGACAGGCCGAACACTGAAGCTTTCTTT
CASSYDDRPNTEAFF
>14|TRBJ2-5|-|TRBV7-9|-
TGTGCCAGCAGCCCCCAGGCGGGGCAAGAGACCCAGTACTTC
CASSPQAGQETQYF
>19|TRBJ2-2|TRBD2|TRBV19|-
TGTGCCAGTCAGGGTCTGGATAGCGGGGGCCCAACGAACACCGGGGAGCTGTTTTTT
CASQGLDSGGPTNTGELFF
>19|TRBJ2-3|TRBD1|TRBV4-1|-
TGCGCCAGCAGCCAAGAACCGGGACAGGGGGCGTTTAACCCCGCCACGCAGTATTTT
CASSQEPGQGAFNPATQYF
>16|TRBJ2-5|-|TRBV7-6|-
TGTGCCAGCAGCTTAGCAGGGCTAGCCCGGCTAGAGACCCAGTACTTC
CASSLAGLARLETQYF
>16|TRBJ2-5|TRBD2|TRBV5-1|-
TGCGCCAGCAGCTTGGAGCCTAGCGGGGTCCAAGAGACCCAGTACTTC
CASSLEPSGVQETQYF
>12|TRBJ1-1|-|TRBV12-3/TRBV12-4|-
TGTGCCAGCAGCCCGGCGGGCCCTGGGGCTTTCTTT
CASSPAGPGAFF
>14|TRBJ2-5|-|TRBV30|-
TGTGCCTGGAGCACAAGCGGGCTGGGAGAGACCCAGTACTTC
CAWSTSGLGETQYF
>17|TRBJ1-2|TRBD1|TRBV7-2|-
TGTGCCAGCAGCTTCGCCGGGTCCAGGGACAGGGCTTATGGCTACACCTTC
CASSFAGSRDRAYGYTF
>15|TRBJ2-7|-|TRBV5-1|-
TGCGCCAGCAGCACTTCCGGGACATTAATGTACGAGCAGTACTTC
CASSTSGTLMYEQYF
>14|TRBJ1-6|-|TRBV9|-
TGTGCCAGCAGCGTAGCGGGGGGCCGTTCACCCCTCCACTTT
CASSVAGGRSPLHF
>14|TRBJ2-3|-|TRBV5-1|-
TGCGCCAGCCGGACTATACCCCGGGCAGATACGCAGTATTTT
CASRTIPRADTQYF
>14|TRBJ2-2|-|TRBV6-4|-
TGTGCCAGCAGTGAACAAACAAACACCGGGGAGCTGTTTTTT
CASSEQTNTGELFF
>14|TRBJ2-7|-|TRBV15|-
TGTGCCACCAGCGGTAACAGGTATCCCTACGAGCAGTACTTC
CATSGNRYPYEQYF